This TCR beta chain emerged from a study of T cells in Graves' hyperthyroidism and ophthalmopathy. Blood dates from first hyperthyroidism diagnosis, before any ophthalmopathy symptoms. The length of the CDR3 is 16 residues. V lost 6 bases, J lost 6 bases, and 12 bases stayed unmatched. This clonotype was seen at least ten times. Amplified TCR beta CDR3 regions derived from RNA transcripts. In the first-round RT-PCR of the TCR CDR3, the HTBI primer set was used. TCRdb processed the multiplex PCR reads anew with MiXCR; each CDR3 protein has one entry. The sample has under 350,000 distinct CDR3 sequences; less than 30% are singletons.

Sequencing was done on a sample of blood. This TCR came from a man aged 35 to 55 with Graves' hyperthyroidism that later progressed to Graves' ophthalmopathy. The V gene is TRBV12-3 or TRBV12-4, the J gene TRBJ2-2, with 8 nucleotides matching TRBD2. The CDR3 DNA sequence: TGTGCCAGCAGCTCTAGCGGGCAGGGATACGCCGGGGAGCTGTTTTTT. Its protein product is CASSSSGQGYAGELFF.